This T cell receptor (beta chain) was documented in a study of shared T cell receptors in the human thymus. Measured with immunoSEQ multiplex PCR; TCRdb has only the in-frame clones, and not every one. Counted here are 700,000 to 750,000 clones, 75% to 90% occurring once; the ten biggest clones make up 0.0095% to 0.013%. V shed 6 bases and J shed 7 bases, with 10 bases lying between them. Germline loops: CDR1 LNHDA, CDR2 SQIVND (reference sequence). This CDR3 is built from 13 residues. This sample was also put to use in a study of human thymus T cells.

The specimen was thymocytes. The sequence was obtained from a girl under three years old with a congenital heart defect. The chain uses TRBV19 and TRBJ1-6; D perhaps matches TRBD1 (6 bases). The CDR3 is CASSQGRNSPLHF. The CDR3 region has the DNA TGTGCCAGTAGCCAGGGGAGAAATTCACCCCTCCACTTT.